These 6 T cell receptor beta chains originate from one sample sequenced in a study of shared T cell receptors in the human thymus. Profiled with immunoSEQ multiplex PCR; TCRdb holds only in-frame clones, not every one. The sample holds 500,000 to 850,000 clones, about 89% seen once. These data are also associated with another study on human thymus T cells.

Sequences were obtained from thymocytes. Source of these receptors: a boy younger than two with a congenital heart defect.

In this sample, this clone turned up a few times. The chain recombines TRBV5-1 with TRBJ2-5; 10 bases align to TRBD1. CDR1 is SGHRS and CDR2 is YFSETQ in the germline V gene. V dropped 4 bases and J dropped 2; count of bases not matched to a gene: 8. CDR3 length: 16 amino acids. CDR3 DNA: TGCGCCAGCAGCCCAGGACAGGGGGGAAGACAAGAGACCCAGTACTTC. Protein product: CASSPGQGGRQETQYF.

This clone occurred once. The rearrangement uses TRBV9 and TRBJ2-1; a possible D gene is TRBD2 (6 bases). Between the trimmed V and J ends, which lost 0 bases and 0 bases, there was a span of 13 bases. This CDR3 spans 17 amino acids. Germline V gene sequence: CDR1 SGDLS, CDR2 YYNGEE. As DNA, the CDR3 is TGTGCCAGCAGCGTAGGTAGCGGCCACCGCTCCTACAATGAGCAGTTCTTC. Its translation: CASSVGSGHRSYNEQFF.

This clone came up a few times. The V call is TRBV6-5, the J call TRBJ1-4, with D unresolved. Germline V gene lookup returns CDR1 MNHEY and CDR2 SVGAGI. The V and J ends lost 2 bases and 0 bases respectively, with 4 bases between them. CDR3 length equals 14 residues. As DNA, the CDR3 is TGTGCCAGCAGTTACGGAGCAACTAATGAAAAACTGTTTTTT. Residues: CASSYGATNEKLFF.

This chain connects TRBV5-4 to TRBJ1-6, with a tentative D call TRBD1 (6 bases). The CDR3 contains 12 residues. Trimming left V 5 bases short and J 7 bases short, with 7 bases between. In germline, CDR1 is SGHNT, CDR2 YYREEE (reference sequence). The CDR3 DNA reads as TGTGCCAGCAGAACAGGGAATTCACCCCTCCACTTT. Its protein product is CASRTGNSPLHF.

J is TRBJ2-7 and V is TRBV28; possibly TRBD1 for D (5 bases). V lost 5 bases to trimming and J lost 0 bases, with 20 bases between them. Germline V gives CDR1 MDHEN, CDR2 SYDVKM. This CDR3 has 17 amino acids. The CDR3 region is CASSRETDPNSSYEQYF. The CDR3 DNA sequence: TGTGCCAGCAGTCGCGAGACAGATCCGAACAGCTCCTACGAGCAGTACTTC.

This chain links TRBV4-3 with TRBJ2-5, with TRBD2 identical over 9 bases. Germline assignment: CDR1 LGHNA and CDR2 YSLEER. The CDR3 runs 17 residues. The V and J ends lost 0 bases and 1 base, in that order; junction bases with no gene match: 6. This CDR3 reads CASSQDNLAGPQETQYF. CDR3 nucleotide sequence: TGCGCCAGCAGCCAAGACAATCTAGCGGGGCCCCAAGAGACCCAGTACTTC.